This T cell receptor (beta chain) was captured by sequencing in a study of blood T cell repertoires in COVID-19. Study information: From T cells, B-cell-depleted T cells, or PBMCs came the material, which was cDNA or gDNA.

Clones were sequenced by immunoSEQ multiplex PCR, and TCRdb holds only the in-frame ones, with some missing. The data contain approximately 230,000 clones, 85% to 95% of them seen just once; the ten biggest clones take up under 2.5%. The CDR3 totals 16 residues. The V and J ends lost 2 bases and 7 bases, in that order; junction bases with no gene match: 9. Germline V gene data show CDR1 as MRHNA and CDR2 as SNTAGT. The clonotype was recovered from a woman between 18 and 29 years old who had recovered from COVID-19. The chain links TRBV6-4 to TRBJ2-1, with 9 bases that match TRBD2. Input material: PBMCs or T cells enriched from blood (not recorded which). The CDR3 sequence: CASSDQIAGAKNEQFF. The CDR3 nucleotides read TGTGCCAGCAGTGACCAGATAGCGGGAGCCAAAAATGAGCAGTTCTTC.